The 32 T cell receptor beta chains below come from one sample, sequenced in a study of OX40 agonist ivuxolimab in advanced cancers. The method was immunoSEQ multiplex PCR; TCRdb's version includes in-frame clones alone and lacks a portion of them. The table has approximately 11,000 clones, around 79% seen once. Material: CD4+ or CD8+ T cells sorted from blood, obtained in a trial of the OX40 agonist ivuxolimab. The receptors come from an adult with an advanced solid tumor such as melanoma, head and neck, liver or kidney cancer.

The chain has TRBV13 and TRBJ2-7; D not resolved. The CDR3 covers 14 residues. In germline, CDR1 is PRHDT, CDR2 FYEKMQ (reference sequence). The V and J ends lost 3 bases and 2 bases respectively, with 11 bases between them. In nucleotides, the CDR3 is TGTGCCAGCAGCTTCCTATCAAGTACCTACGAGCAGTACTTC. It is translated as CASSFLSSTYEQYF.

The chain is built from TRBV29-1 and TRBJ2-1, with 10 bases that match TRBD2. The length of the CDR3 is 16 residues. The V gene's germline CDR1 is SQVTM and CDR2 ANQGSEA. V was clipped by 7 bases and J by 0 bases; unmatched bases: 9. The CDR3 nucleotides read TGCAGCGCCGTCGGACTAGCGGTAAGCTCCTACAATGAGCAGTTCTTC. Amino acids: CSAVGLAVSSYNEQFF.

This clone has only a few counts. The chain couples TRBV9 to TRBJ2-2; 7 nucleotides line up with TRBD2. Trimming cost V 2 bases and J 1 base; bases outside gene matches: 2. The germline gives CDR1 SGDLS, CDR2 YYNGEE. The CDR3 consists of 15 residues. CDR3 residues: CASSVLAENTGELFF. In DNA, the CDR3 is TGTGCCAGCAGCGTGCTAGCGGAGAACACCGGGGAGCTGTTTTTT. Combining the CDR3 with reference TRBV9 and TRBJ2-2 gives the whole variable domain DSGVTQTPKHLITATGQRVTLRCSPRSGDLSVYWYQQSLDQGLQFLIQYYNGEERAKGNILERFSAQQFPDLHSELNLSSLELGDSALYFCASSVLAENTGELFFGEGSRLTVL.

The rearrangement links TRBV7-9 to TRBJ2-5; unclear D gene. Germline CDR1 and CDR2: SEHNR and FQNEAQ (reference sequence). V lost 5 bases, J lost 4 bases, and 17 bases lay in between. This CDR3 is built from 15 residues. CDR3 in amino acids: CASSPPGQWGETQYF. The DNA for the CDR3 is TGTGCCAGCAGCCCCCCGGGCCAGTGGGGAGAGACCCAGTACTTC.

This chain connects TRBV4-1 to TRBJ2-1; D remains ambiguous. The V end lost 4 bases, the J end lost 7 bases, and 8 bases lay between the germline ends. Per the germline V gene, CDR1 is MGHRA and CDR2 is YSYEKL. The CDR3 spans 12 residues. The CDR3 DNA sequence: TGCGCCAGCAGCCGGGTAGGAAATGAGCAGTTCTTC. Its protein product is CASSRVGNEQFF.

The chain is built from TRBV19 and TRBJ1-4; a weak D match, TRBD1 (5 bases). Germline V gene lookup returns CDR1 LNHDA and CDR2 SQIVND (reference sequence). CDR3 length: 13 amino acids. Trimming stripped 2 bases from V and 8 bases from J, with 9 bases between. CDR3 nucleotide sequence: TGTGCCAGTAGTATACAGGGAGGCGAAAAACTGTTTTTT. This codes for CASSIQGGEKLFF.

The V call is TRBV9, the J call TRBJ2-2, with 7 positions matching TRBD2. The V and J ends lost 4 bases and 6 bases, in that order; junction bases with no gene match: 9. The germline V gene has CDR1 SGDLS and CDR2 YYNGEE. The CDR3 has 15 amino acids. CDR3 region: CASSPMGGSAGELFF. The CDR3 nucleotides read TGTGCCAGCAGCCCCATGGGGGGGAGTGCCGGGGAGCTGTTTTTT.

This chain uses TRBV15 with TRBJ1-2; D perhaps matches TRBD1 (5 bases). CDR1 is LNHNV, CDR2 YYDKDF, per germline (reference sequence). Trimming shortened V by 0 bases and J by 4 bases, and 9 bases separated the two germline ends. This CDR3 region has 14 residues. This chain's CDR3 is CATSRDLGGYGYTF. In DNA, the CDR3 is TGTGCCACCAGCAGAGATCTGGGGGGCTATGGCTACACCTTC.

The chain employs TRBV27 and TRBJ2-7; 8 positions agree with TRBD1. This CDR3 spans 15 amino acids. Per germline, CDR1 MNHEY and CDR2 SMNVEV (reference sequence). V was pared by 4 bases and J by 3 bases, with 8 bases of the junction left unmatched. In nucleotides, the CDR3 is TGTGCCAGCAGTTACTCCAGGGGGCTAGGCTACGAGCAGTACTTC. As protein: CASSYSRGLGYEQYF.

This clone is medium-sized (0.01 to 0.1%) by share. V is TRBV28 and J is TRBJ1-1; D is unresolved. V was trimmed by 3 bases and J by 6 bases, leaving 20 bases between them. The CDR3 contains 16 residues. Germline CDR1 MDHEN, CDR2 SYDVKM. CDR3 amino acids: CASSFVASMLVPEAFF. DNA of the CDR3: TGTGCCAGCAGTTTCGTTGCGTCTATGTTGGTTCCTGAAGCTTTCTTT.

In DNA, the CDR3 is TGTGCCAGCAGTGGCCCACAACAAACATCCTACGAGCAGTACTTC. As protein: CASSGPQQTSYEQYF. This chain uses TRBV2 with TRBJ2-7; D uncertain. The germline gives CDR1 SNHLY, CDR2 FYNNEI. V lost 4 bases and J 1 base, leaving 14 bases between the germline ends. The CDR3 is made up of 15 amino acids.

The chain carries TRBV5-4 and TRBJ1-2, with D maybe TRBD1 (5 bases). This CDR3 is 15 amino acids long. Trimming left V 6 bases short and J 4 bases short, with 19 bases between. Germline V gives CDR1 SGHNT, CDR2 YYREEE (reference sequence). The CDR3 here is CASTGGSGMAYGYTF. The CDR3 region has the DNA TGTGCCAGCACCGGGGGATCAGGGATGGCCTATGGCTACACCTTC.

This clone has more than one count but fewer than ten. This rearrangement joins TRBV7-3 to TRBJ2-7; 7 bases match TRBD1. The CDR3 runs to 15 residues. Unmatched junction bases numbered 4, after V lost 0 bases and J lost 2 bases. The germline CDR1 and CDR2 sequences are SGHTA and FQGTGA. For the CDR3, the DNA is TGTGCCAGCAGCTTAACGGGGACAGCAACCTACGAGCAGTACTTC. Amino acids: CASSLTGTATYEQYF.

The genes are TRBV7-2 and TRBJ2-1; D not certain. CDR1 is SGHTA, CDR2 FQGNSA, per germline. V lost 4 bases and J lost 3, with 4 bases in between. CDR3 length: 12 amino acids. The CDR3 region is CASSSIYNEQFF. The CDR3 DNA is TGTGCCAGCAGCTCAATCTACAATGAGCAGTTCTTC.

CDR3 bases: TGTGCCAGCAGTCCCTTCGGGGGGTCCACTGAAGCTTTCTTT. The encoded protein is CASSPFGGSTEAFF. This sequence joins TRBV27 and TRBJ1-1; D possibly corresponds to TRBD1 (5 bases). Trimming took 5 bases from V and 4 from J, leaving 14 bases between them. This CDR3 contains 14 residues. CDR1 is MNHEY, CDR2 SMNVEV, per germline (reference sequence).

This clone was recorded once. The V and J genes are TRBV7-2 and TRBJ2-7; TRBD2 aligns across 11 bases. This CDR3 region has 15 residues. Germline lookup yields CDR1 SGHTA and CDR2 FQGNSA. With V trimmed by 2 bases and J by 5 bases, 5 bases remained unmatched. The CDR3 loop reads CASSLLSGRADEQYF. For the CDR3, the DNA is TGTGCCAGCAGCTTACTTAGCGGGAGGGCCGACGAGCAGTACTTC.

V is TRBV29-1 and J is TRBJ1-1; TRBD1 agrees at 8 bases. Losses at the gene ends were 1 base for V and 4 bases for J; bases not matched to a gene: 5. The germline CDR1 and CDR2 sequences are SQVTM and ANQGSEA. This CDR3 comprises 14 residues. The CDR3 loop reads CSVEVDRERTEAFF. The DNA for the CDR3 is TGCAGCGTTGAAGTGGACAGGGAACGCACTGAAGCTTTCTTT.

This sequence joins TRBV5-6 and TRBJ2-7, with D perhaps assigned TRBD1 or TRBD2 (6 bases each). This CDR3 region has 16 residues. The ends were cut back, 3 bases at V and 2 bases at J, with 18 bases in the middle. Germline values: CDR1 SGHDT, CDR2 YYEEEE. CDR3 nucleotides: TGTGCCAGCAGCTCAGAAGGGGGAGGTTGGCCCTACGAGCAGTACTTC. It encodes CASSSEGGGWPYEQYF.

Here the CDR3 DNA reads TGTGCCAGCAGCTTAGAACGGGTATCCTGGCCCGGGGAGCTGTTTTTT. As protein: CASSLERVSWPGELFF. The genes are TRBV7-6 and TRBJ2-2; D gene uncertain. The CDR3 has 16 amino acids. The V gene's germline CDR1 is SGHVS and CDR2 FNYEAQ. V was clipped by 1 base and J by 6 bases, with 15 bases between them. The variable domain in full, with the rest retrieved from reference TRBV7-6 and TRBJ2-2, is GAGVSQSPRYKVTKRGQDVALRCDPISGHVSLYWYRQALGQGPEFLTYFNYEAQQDKSGLPNDRFSAERPEGSISTLTIQRTEQRDSAMYRCASSLERVSWPGELFFGEGSRLTVL.

The chain recombines TRBV9 with TRBJ2-7; 9 nucleotides line up with TRBD1. Trimming took 4 bases from V and 7 from J; bases not matched to a gene: 6. CDR1 and CDR2 (germline): SGDLS, YYNGEE. This CDR3 contains 13 residues. The CDR3 spells CASSTRQGDEQYF. In DNA, the CDR3 is TGTGCCAGCAGCACGAGACAGGGGGATGAGCAGTACTTC.

This clone was counted only a few times. V usage is TRBV28 and J usage is TRBJ2-1; tentative D call: TRBD2 (5 bases). The V end was cut by 1 base, the J end by 10 bases, with 14 bases between. CDR1 and CDR2 (germline): MDHEN, SYDVKM. The CDR3 consists of 14 residues. In DNA, the CDR3 is TGTGCCAGCAGTTTATCGGGAAAAGGCTTAGAGCAGTTCTTC. The encoded protein is CASSLSGKGLEQFF.

This chain uses TRBV7-9 with TRBJ2-1; D unclear. This CDR3 contains 13 residues. Trimming stripped 2 bases from V and 7 bases from J, with 9 bases between. Per germline, CDR1 SEHNR and CDR2 FQNEAQ (reference sequence). The CDR3 spells CASSLSYLNEQFF. CDR3 DNA sequence: TGTGCCAGCAGCTTATCTTATCTGAATGAGCAGTTCTTC.

This clone is medium-sized. CDR3 loop: CASSSRRGAEKELFF. The CDR3 DNA is TGTGCCAGCAGCTCCCGGAGGGGGGCAGAAAAGGAACTGTTTTTT. The rearrangement links TRBV7-8 to TRBJ1-4; D perhaps matches TRBD1 (6 bases). With 4 bases removed from V and 12 bases from J, the gap between germline ends came to 21 bases. CDR3 length equals 15 residues. Germline CDR1 SGHVS, CDR2 FQNEAQ.

The V and J genes are TRBV5-1 and TRBJ2-7, with no clear D. Germline CDR1 reads SGHRS; CDR2 reads YFSETQ. This CDR3 comprises 11 residues. The V gene lost 3 bases and the J gene lost 6 bases, with 7 bases spanning the gap. The CDR3 loop is CASSYGVEQYF. CDR3 bases: TGCGCCAGCAGCTATGGGGTCGAGCAGTACTTC. The full variable domain, completed using reference TRBV5-1 and TRBJ2-7, is KAGVTQTPRYLIKTRGQQVTLSCSPISGHRSVSWYQQTPGQGLQFLFEYFSETQRNKGNFPGRFSGRQFSNSRSEMNVSTLELGDSALYLCASSYGVEQYFGPGTRLTVT.

The CDR3 here is CASSQEGGNSYEQYF. DNA of the CDR3: TGTGCCAGCAGCCAAGAAGGGGGAAACTCCTACGAGCAGTACTTC. The chain is built from TRBV4-2 and TRBJ2-7; tentatively, D is TRBD1 (6 bases). CDR3 length equals 15 residues. V lost 0 bases, J lost 0 bases, and 9 bases lay in between. Germline CDR1 reads LGHNA; CDR2 reads YNFKEQ.

This clone was seen only a few times. The chain employs TRBV9 and TRBJ2-1; 9 nucleotides agree with TRBD2. The CDR3 totals 15 residues. The V and J ends lost 3 bases and 9 bases, in that order; junction bases with no gene match: 10. Germline values: CDR1 SGDLS, CDR2 YYNGEE. The CDR3 spells CASSDKGLAHSEQFF. CDR3 in DNA: TGTGCCAGCAGCGACAAGGGACTAGCTCATAGTGAGCAGTTCTTC.

V gene TRBV2 combines with J gene TRBJ2-1; no clear D gene. This CDR3 is 13 amino acids long. V lost 1 base, J lost 6 bases, and 7 bases lay in between. Germline V gene lookup returns CDR1 SNHLY and CDR2 FYNNEI. The CDR3 region is CASSEEFGNEQFF. The CDR3 DNA reads as TGTGCCAGCAGTGAAGAGTTCGGCAATGAGCAGTTCTTC.

The gene calls are TRBV7-3 and TRBJ2-1, with TRBD2 identical over 11 bases. The CDR3 sequence is 15 residues long. Losses at the gene ends were 5 bases for V and 2 bases for J; bases not matched to a gene: 2. Germline V gene sequence: CDR1 SGHTA, CDR2 FQGTGA. CDR3 sequence (DNA): TGTGCCAGCAGCGAACTAGCGGGGGCCTACAATGAGCAGTTCTTC. Its protein is CASSELAGAYNEQFF.

The CDR3 spells CATSRATGNEQFF. In nucleotides, the CDR3 is TGTGCCACCAGCAGAGCTACAGGCAATGAGCAGTTCTTC. The V call is TRBV15, the J call TRBJ2-1, with TRBD1 as a possible D gene (5 bases). The CDR3 is 13 amino acids. CDR1 and CDR2 from the germline V gene are LNHNV and YYDKDF (reference sequence). Trimming left V 1 base short and J 6 bases short, with 7 bases between. Using reference TRBV15 and TRBJ2-1 for the parts outside the CDR3, the full variable domain is DAMVIQNPRYQVTQFGKPVTLSCSQTLNHNVMYWYQQKSSQAPKLLFHYYDKDFNNEADTPDNFQSRRPNTSFCFLDIRSPGLGDTAMYLCATSRATGNEQFFGPGTRLTVL.

This chain connects TRBV27 to TRBJ1-2; 7 bases are a match to TRBD1. CDR3 length: 17 amino acids. The V gene's germline CDR1 is MNHEY and CDR2 SMNVEV (reference sequence). V shed 1 base and J 2 bases; nucleotides not matched to a gene: 10. Written as DNA, the CDR3 is TGTGCCAGCAGTTTATTCCCCACGGGACAGATCAACTATGGCTACACCTTC. Its protein product is CASSLFPTGQINYGYTF.

The V gene is TRBV10-3, the J gene TRBJ1-5; tentatively, D is TRBD1 (5 bases). V was cut by 10 bases and J by 7 bases, with 20 bases left in between. Germline V gives CDR1 ENHRY, CDR2 SYGVKD. The CDR3 extends over 14 amino acids. CDR3 residues: CATRVSREGQPQHF. The CDR3, as DNA: TGTGCCACCAGGGTATCCAGGGAGGGACAGCCCCAGCATTTT.

V gene TRBV27 combines with J gene TRBJ2-5; D uncertain. The J call may be incorrect, as the DNA end agrees better with TRBJ2-7. Germline CDR1 reads MNHEY; CDR2 reads SMNVEV (reference sequence). CDR3 length: 15 residues. DNA of the CDR3: TGTGCCAGCAGTTTATCTTTGGGCCGCACCTACGAGCAGTACTTC. Amino acid sequence: CASSLSLGRTYEQYF.